The 26 T cell receptor beta chains given below trace back to one sample, sequenced in a study of chemoradiotherapy in HPV16-positive cancers. Only in-frame clones appear in the TCRdb table, and some are missing; sequencing was by immunoSEQ multiplex PCR. Of approximately 20,000 clones in the sample, 75% to 90% were seen once. Source: blood, taken from a patient who underwent chemoradiotherapy. Receptors originate from a human donor with HPV-associated anogenital cancer.

The chain uses TRBV30 and TRBJ2-7; weak D call: TRBD2 (6 bases). The germline CDR1 and CDR2 sequences are GTSNPN and SVGIG (reference sequence). The CDR3 is 15 residues long. V was trimmed by 3 bases and J by 7 bases, leaving 22 bases between them. The CDR3 nucleotides read TGTGCCTGGAGCGAGGGAATTGCGGGACCGGGGGAGCAGTACTTC. Translating gives CAWSEGIAGPGEQYF.

V gene TRBV7-2 combines with J gene TRBJ1-1, with a tentative D call TRBD1 (5 bases). Trimming stripped 1 base from V and 11 bases from J, with 11 bases between. From germline, CDR1 is SGHTA and CDR2 FQGNSA. The CDR3 consists of 12 residues. Here the CDR3 DNA reads TGTGCCAGCAGCTTAGTGGGACCCGCGGCTTTCTTT. Translation gives CASSLVGPAAFF.

This clone showed up just a few times. Other DNA sequences of this sample code for an identical CDR3. This sequence joins TRBV5-4 and TRBJ2-5; possibly TRBD1 or TRBD2 for D (5 bases each). CDR1 SGHNT and CDR2 YYREEE come from the germline V gene (reference sequence). CDR3 size: 15 residues. Between the trimmed V and J ends, which lost 2 bases and 5 bases, there was a span of 16 bases. The CDR3 bases are TGTGCCAGCAGCTTTGATGGTATGGGGGTCGAGACCCAGTACTTC. Its protein is CASSFDGMGVETQYF.

J is TRBJ2-5 and V is TRBV5-1; TRBD1 matches at 8 bases. The ends lost 4 bases at V and 2 bases at J; junction bases unmatched: 7. There are 15 residues in the CDR3. Germline values: CDR1 SGHRS, CDR2 YFSETQ. CDR3 amino acids: CASSTGQAVQETQYF. CDR3 in DNA: TGCGCCAGCAGCACGGGACAGGCGGTTCAAGAGACCCAGTACTTC.

The J gene is TRBJ1-1, the V gene TRBV2; D ambiguous. Germline V gene lookup returns CDR1 SNHLY and CDR2 FYNNEI. The length of the CDR3 is 14 residues. V was clipped by 5 bases and J by 1 base, with 11 bases between them. The DNA of the CDR3 is TGTGCCAGCAGTTTCCGTCCAGAGAACACTGAAGCTTTCTTT. This gives the protein CASSFRPENTEAFF.

The J gene is TRBJ2-3, the V gene TRBV29-1, with D possibly TRBD1 on 7 matching bases. V gave up 4 bases and J gave up 9 bases, with 14 bases separating them. CDR1 and CDR2 (germline): SQVTM, ANQGSEA. The CDR3 runs 12 residues. CDR3 coding DNA: TGCAGCGTTGCCAGGGGGGCTGGCACGCAGTATTTT. This codes for CSVARGAGTQYF.

There are a few counts of this clone. The chain combines TRBV7-2 with TRBJ1-2, with D tentatively TRBD1 (5 bases). The CDR3 is 14 residues long. The germline CDR1 and CDR2 sequences are SGHTA and FQGNSA. Trimming left V 1 base short and J 1 base short, with 7 bases between. This chain's CDR3 is CASSLEGINYGYTF. CDR3 in DNA: TGTGCCAGCAGCTTAGAGGGGATTAACTATGGCTACACCTTC.

The rearrangement joins TRBV10-1 to TRBJ2-2; D remains ambiguous. Germline V CDR1 and CDR2: WNHNN, SYGVQD (reference sequence). The CDR3 is 13 residues long. V lost 2 bases to trimming and J lost 4 bases, with 5 bases between them. The DNA of the CDR3 is TGCGCCAGCAGTGAGAGGGTCACCGGGGAGCTGTTTTTT. Protein product: CASSERVTGELFF.

V and J are TRBV30 and TRBJ2-7; D gene uncertain. The CDR3 loop spans 12 amino acids. In germline, CDR1 is GTSNPN, CDR2 SVGIG (reference sequence). V shed 2 bases and J shed 0 bases, with 5 bases lying between them. In DNA form, the CDR3 reads TGTGCCTGGAGTAGGTCCTCCTACGAGCAGTACTTC. Translated, it gives CAWSRSSYEQYF.

The count of this clone is one. The V gene is TRBV5-4, the J gene TRBJ2-6, with TRBD2 as a possible D gene (5 bases). V was cut by 2 bases and J by 0 bases, with 12 bases left in between. The germline V gene encodes CDR1 SGHNT and CDR2 YYREEE (reference sequence). The CDR3 covers 17 residues. The CDR3 DNA sequence: TGTGCCAGCAGCTTTGACGGACTGCTCTCTGGGGCCAACGTCCTGACTTTC. Its protein product is CASSFDGLLSGANVLTF.

The J gene is TRBJ1-5, the V gene TRBV30; 7 positions match TRBD1. The trim removed 4 bases at V and 7 bases at J, leaving 10 bases unmatched. CDR3 length: 14 residues. Germline CDR1 GTSNPN, CDR2 SVGIG (reference sequence). This CDR3 is CAWISQGGGQPQHF. The CDR3 nucleotides are TGTGCCTGGATCTCGCAGGGAGGGGGCCAGCCCCAGCATTTT.

The rearrangement links TRBV7-8 to TRBJ2-7, with 9 bases matching TRBD1. Germline CDR1 reads SGHVS; CDR2 reads FQNEAQ. The CDR3 consists of 16 residues. Trimming took 3 bases from V and 4 from J; bases not matched to a gene: 10. The CDR3 DNA sequence: TGTGCCAGCAGCTTTCCAACCGGGACAGGGCAATACGAGCAGTACTTC. Protein sequence: CASSFPTGTGQYEQYF.

V and J are TRBV7-2 and TRBJ2-7; 10 nucleotides match TRBD1. Trimming cost V 5 bases and J 3 bases; bases outside gene matches: 7. The CDR3 is made up of 15 amino acids. From germline, CDR1 is SGHTA and CDR2 FQGNSA. CDR3 DNA: TGTGCCAGCAGCCCTAGGCGGACAGGGGGCTACGAGCAGTACTTC. This encodes CASSPRRTGGYEQYF.

J is TRBJ2-1 and V is TRBV7-2; D remains ambiguous. Germline V CDR1 and CDR2: SGHTA, FQGNSA. The CDR3 is 12 residues long. Trimming pared 2 bases from V and 10 bases from J, leaving 9 bases between. CDR3 nucleotide sequence: TGTGCCAGCAGCTTACACAGAATGGAGCAGTTCTTC. Translating gives CASSLHRMEQFF.

The V call is TRBV4-1, the J call TRBJ2-1; 11 bases agree with TRBD2. The CDR3 has 18 residues. Per germline, CDR1 MGHRA and CDR2 YSYEKL. With V trimmed by 0 bases and J by 4 bases, 8 bases remained unmatched. The CDR3 reads CASSQDPGLAGGYNEQFF. CDR3 bases: TGCGCCAGCAGCCAAGATCCAGGCCTAGCGGGGGGATACAATGAGCAGTTCTTC.

The chain uses TRBV2 and TRBJ2-1, with TRBD2 matching over 7 bases. Losses at the gene ends were 5 bases for V and 3 bases for J; bases not matched to a gene: 10. Per germline, CDR1 SNHLY and CDR2 FYNNEI. The CDR3 sequence is 16 residues long. CDR3 in amino acids: CASSPHSSGIYNEQFF. CDR3 coding DNA: TGTGCCAGCAGTCCACACTCTAGCGGAATCTACAATGAGCAGTTCTTC.

The rearrangement links TRBV7-9 to TRBJ2-7, with D unresolved. The V end was cut by 5 bases, the J end by 5 bases, with 10 bases between. CDR3 length equals 12 residues. Germline lookup yields CDR1 SEHNR and CDR2 FQNEAQ (reference sequence). The CDR3 spells CASSQPLDEQYF. CDR3 nucleotide sequence: TGTGCCAGCAGCCAGCCTTTGGACGAGCAGTACTTC.

J is TRBJ1-2 and V is TRBV19; D is ambiguous. Germline V lookup: CDR1 LNHDA, CDR2 SQIVND (reference sequence). Trimming cost V 0 bases and J 4 bases, with 12 bases left between them. This CDR3 spans 15 amino acids. CDR3 loop: CASSIDWVSAYGYTF. The DNA of the CDR3 is TGTGCCAGTAGTATAGATTGGGTTTCCGCCTATGGCTACACCTTC. Full variable domain (missing parts from reference TRBV19 and TRBJ1-2): DGGITQSPKYLFRKEGQNVTLSCEQNLNHDAMYWYRQDPGQGLRLIYYSQIVNDFQKGDIAEGYSVSREKKESFPLTVTSAQKNPTAFYLCASSIDWVSAYGYTFGSGTRLTVV.

The CDR3 here is CASSREVSSYEQYF. CDR3 bases: TGTGCCAGTAGTAGAGAGGTGAGCTCCTACGAGCAGTACTTC. V and J are TRBV19 and TRBJ2-7; D unresolved. The length of the CDR3 is 14 residues. With 4 bases removed from V and 0 bases from J, the gap between germline ends came to 10 bases. Per the germline V gene, CDR1 is LNHDA and CDR2 is SQIVND (reference sequence).

The chain couples TRBV6-1 to TRBJ1-2; D is uncertain. Per the germline V gene, CDR1 is MNHNS and CDR2 is SASEGT. The germline V and J ends were trimmed by 7 bases and 8 bases, with 20 bases remaining between them. The CDR3 has 14 residues. The CDR3 loop reads CASIKPGVGQGYTF. CDR3 bases: TGTGCCAGCATCAAACCTGGGGTCGGCCAGGGCTACACCTTC.

V gene TRBV28 combines with J gene TRBJ1-6, with D unclear. CDR1 is MDHEN and CDR2 is SYDVKM in the germline V gene. Trimming took 6 bases from V and 2 from J, leaving 8 bases between them. This CDR3 has 14 amino acids. The CDR3 here is CASSFRTYNSPLHF. CDR3 DNA sequence: TGTGCCAGCAGCTTCCGCACCTATAATTCACCCCTCCACTTT.

This clone was observed a few times. The chain carries TRBV15 and TRBJ1-4; TRBD1 matches at 7 bases. The CDR3 is 15 residues long. Germline loops: CDR1 LNHNV, CDR2 YYDKDF (reference sequence). J lost 8 bases, V lost 4 bases, and 10 bases had no gene match. This CDR3 reads CATSTQTGIGEKLFF. The DNA of the CDR3 is TGTGCCACCAGCACTCAGACAGGGATTGGCGAAAAACTGTTTTTT.

J is TRBJ2-7 and V is TRBV29-1; 10 bases are shared with TRBD2. V lost 7 bases to trimming and J lost 12 bases; unmatched junction nucleotides: 12. The germline gives CDR1 SQVTM, CDR2 ANQGSEA. There are 12 residues in the CDR3. CDR3 residues: CSGGQRGGFRYF. CDR3 nucleotides: TGCAGCGGGGGGCAGCGGGGGGGATTTAGGTACTTC.

The rearrangement links TRBV5-1 to TRBJ2-2; D is possibly TRBD1 (6 bases). V gave up 5 bases and J gave up 2 bases, with 10 bases separating them. CDR3 size: 14 residues. CDR1 and CDR2 from the germline V gene are SGHRS and YFSETQ. The CDR3 coding sequence is TGCGCCAGCAGTCGGACAGACAACACCGGGGAGCTGTTTTTT. Its protein is CASSRTDNTGELFF. Using reference TRBV5-1 and TRBJ2-2 for the parts outside the CDR3, the full variable domain is KAGVTQTPRYLIKTRGQQVTLSCSPISGHRSVSWYQQTPGQGLQFLFEYFSETQRNKGNFPGRFSGRQFSNSRSEMNVSTLELGDSALYLCASSRTDNTGELFFGEGSRLTVL.

The chain joins TRBV9 to TRBJ1-1; D remains ambiguous. V shed 4 bases and J shed 4 bases, with 17 bases lying between them. The CDR3 contains 15 residues. The germline CDR1 and CDR2 sequences are SGDLS and YYNGEE. As DNA, the CDR3 is TGTGCCAGCAGCACGAGGACGGGCCTGGGCACTGAAGCTTTCTTT. Amino acids: CASSTRTGLGTEAFF.

V is TRBV5-1 and J is TRBJ1-2; TRBD1 agrees at 8 bases. Germline CDR1 is SGHRS and CDR2 is YFSETQ. The junction had 6 bases not matched to a gene; V was cut back by 4 bases and J by 4 bases. CDR3 size: 14 residues. The CDR3 region has the DNA TGCGCCAGCAGCGGACAGGGAGGTATCTATGGCTACACCTTC. Amino acid sequence: CASSGQGGIYGYTF.